These 27 T cell receptor beta chains share one sample of origin, sequenced in a study of low-dose radiotherapy and immunotherapy resistance in tumors. Sample time point: after trial treatment. The sample's treatment: LDRT plus nivolumab, ipilimumab, low-dose cyclophosphamide and aspirin (RACIN trial). Both TCRalpha and TCRbeta chains were reverse transcribed with V-gene-specific primers. The authors ran 15 to 20 PCR cycles to amplify TCRs with a constant-region primer and V-primer adapter. Each CDR3 protein gets one entry after TCRdb re-called the reads with MiXCR. Here the sample spans fewer than 50,000 distinct CDR3 sequences, less than 30% being singletons. This specimen consisted of PBMCs, obtained after low-dose radiotherapy plus immunotherapy. The receptors come from a male donor with prostate cancer.

The table lists this clonotype with many counts. The rearrangement joins TRBV2 to TRBJ2-4, with D unresolved. The CDR3 spans 12 residues. Trimming removed 2 bases from V and 4 bases from J, with 3 bases in between. Per germline, CDR1 SNHLY and CDR2 FYNNEI. CDR3 DNA sequence: TGTGCCAGCAGTGAACGGAAAAACATTCAGTACTTC. Translated, it gives CASSERKNIQYF.

This clonotype came up many times. The chain employs TRBV3-1 and TRBJ2-7, with TRBD2 identical over 11 bases. With 4 bases clipped from V and 2 bases from J, the junction kept 7 bases outside the gene matches. From germline, CDR1 is LGHDT and CDR2 YNNKEL (reference sequence). The CDR3 has 16 residues. The CDR3 sequence is CASSPPRLAGTYEQYF. In DNA form, the CDR3 reads TGTGCCAGCAGCCCCCCCAGACTAGCGGGAACCTACGAGCAGTACTTC.

In its sample, this clonotype was seen a few times. A far larger clone is off by one base, so a read error is likely. The rearrangement uses TRBV19 and TRBJ2-1; 10 bases are shared with TRBD1. Per germline, CDR1 LNHDA and CDR2 SQIVND (reference sequence). V was pared by 6 bases and J by 13 bases, with 12 bases of the junction left unmatched. The CDR3 is 14 amino acids. CDR3 bases: TGTGCCAGTAGATCCGGGACAGGGGCCACGGCCCAGTTCTTC. This translates into CASRSGTGATAQFF.

This clonotype was seen many times. This chain uses TRBV20-1 with TRBJ2-2; 9 nucleotides line up with TRBD1. Germline-derived CDR1 and CDR2 are DFQATT and SNEGSKA (reference sequence). Trimming at V came to 3 bases and at J to 0 bases, leaving 5 bases not matched to a gene. The CDR3 extends over 16 amino acids. The CDR3 DNA reads as TGCAGTGCTAGTCCTGGGACAGGGACGAACACCGGGGAGCTGTTTTTT. Its protein is CSASPGTGTNTGELFF.

This clonotype was observed at least ten times. This chain connects TRBV27 to TRBJ2-3; 8 bases are shared with TRBD2. The CDR3 sequence is 17 residues long. Germline trimming cut 0 bases from V and 2 bases from J; bases unmatched to any gene: 7. The V gene's germline CDR1 is MNHEY and CDR2 SMNVEV (reference sequence). In DNA, the CDR3 is TGTGCCAGCAGTTTATCAAGGGAACTAGCGGTCACAGATACGCAGTATTTT. Protein sequence: CASSLSRELAVTDTQYF.

This clonotype was found many times. The chain couples TRBV7-9 to TRBJ2-3; maybe TRBD2 (6 bases). The germline V gene encodes CDR1 SEHNR and CDR2 FQNEAQ (reference sequence). The germline V and J ends were trimmed by 5 bases and 0 bases, with 15 bases remaining between them. The CDR3 loop spans 16 amino acids. The CDR3 region has the DNA TGTGCCAGCAGCCCGCCCGGGACTCGTAGCACAGATACGCAGTATTTT. It is translated as CASSPPGTRSTDTQYF.

Regarding this clonotype: One end of the junction fails to match germline, which may point to a read error. The rearrangement joins TRBV5-1 to TRBJ2-5, with a possible D match to TRBD2 (6 bases). The CDR3 covers 16 residues. In germline, CDR1 is SGHRS, CDR2 YFSETQ. CDR3 in DNA: TGCGCCAGCAGCTTGGGACTAGTTGGTCCTCAAGAGGCCCAGTACTTC. The encoded protein is CASSLGLVGPQEAQYF.

This clonotype was seen at least ten times. The V gene is TRBV28, the J gene TRBJ2-7, with D maybe TRBD1 (7 bases). V lost 6 bases, J lost 3 bases, and 12 bases lay in between. Germline-derived CDR1 and CDR2 are MDHEN and SYDVKM. The CDR3 consists of 13 residues. CDR3 in DNA: TGTGCCAGCAGCCGACAGGGAGGCTACGAGCAGTACTTC. This sequence encodes CASSRQGGYEQYF.

This clonotype was recorded once. The gene calls are TRBV29-1 and TRBJ2-1; D ambiguous. CDR3 length: 11 amino acids. The V end lost 2 bases, the J end lost 15 bases, and 14 bases lay between the germline ends. Per the germline V gene, CDR1 is SQVTM and CDR2 is ANQGSEA. CDR3 nucleotide sequence: TGCAGCGTTGAAAGTACACCCTTTCTGTTCTTC. This encodes CSVESTPFLFF.

The chain couples TRBV11-2 to TRBJ2-7; D is perhaps TRBD2 (5 bases). The germline V and J ends were trimmed by 7 bases and 0 bases, with 13 bases remaining between them. Germline values: CDR1 SGHAT, CDR2 FQNNGV. The CDR3 length is 14 residues. The CDR3 DNA reads TGTGCCAGCACCCTAGGGAGTGTCTCCTACGAGCAGTACTTC. Amino acids: CASTLGSVSYEQYF.

This clonotype was seen ten or more times. The J gene is TRBJ2-1, the V gene TRBV5-1; 7 positions agree with TRBD2. CDR3 length equals 14 residues. The junction had 4 bases not matched to a gene; V was cut back by 0 bases and J by 7 bases. Germline V gene data show CDR1 as SGHRS and CDR2 as YFSETQ. CDR3 bases: TGCGCCAGCAGCTTGGTGGGAGGGAGGAATGAGCAGTTCTTC. Its translation is CASSLVGGRNEQFF.

This clonotype was counted ten times or more. V gene TRBV4-1 combines with J gene TRBJ2-7; 12 nucleotides agree with TRBD2. The junction had 6 bases not matched to a gene; V was cut back by 2 bases and J by 7 bases. The V gene's germline CDR1 is MGHRA and CDR2 YSYEKL. The CDR3 length is 15 residues. CDR3 nucleotides: TGCGCCAGCAGCCAACAGACTAGCGGGAGTCTGGAGCAGTACTTC. Amino acids: CASSQQTSGSLEQYF.

This clonotype rates as medium-sized (0.01 to 0.1%). V is TRBV20-1 and J is TRBJ2-3, with 10 nucleotides matching TRBD2. The germline gives CDR1 DFQATT, CDR2 SNEGSKA (reference sequence). The J segment lost 4 bases and the V segment lost 6 bases, leaving 19 bases of the junction unmatched. The CDR3 contains 18 residues. The DNA for the CDR3 is TGCAGTGCCCATCCCCAGGTGCTAGCGGGAGAGTCGCCAGATACGCAGTATTTT. Encoded protein: CSAHPQVLAGESPDTQYF.

This clonotype was detected ten times or more. V gene TRBV7-9 combines with J gene TRBJ2-7; 8 bases align to TRBD2. CDR3 length: 12 amino acids. Trimming removed 5 bases from V and 6 bases from J; junction bases left unmatched: 3. The V gene's germline CDR1 is SEHNR and CDR2 FQNEAQ (reference sequence). CDR3 in amino acids: CASSISGIEQYF. Here the CDR3 DNA reads TGTGCCAGCAGCATTAGCGGGATCGAGCAGTACTTC.

This clonotype was observed many times. The rearrangement links TRBV6-1 to TRBJ1-5; D ambiguous. V lost 4 bases, J lost 0 bases, and 4 bases lay in between. Per the germline V gene, CDR1 is MNHNS and CDR2 is SASEGT. This CDR3 has 13 residues. As DNA, the CDR3 is TGTGCCAGCAGTGGTGATAGCAATCAGCCCCAGCATTTT. It yields the protein CASSGDSNQPQHF.

This clonotype came up a few times. The chain recombines TRBV2 with TRBJ2-7, with D possibly being TRBD2 (5 bases). Germline lookup yields CDR1 SNHLY and CDR2 FYNNEI. The CDR3 is made up of 13 amino acids. V lost 5 bases to trimming and J lost 7 bases, with 15 bases between them. The CDR3 DNA follows: TGTGCCAGCAGTACCCGTATCTCGGGGGAGCAGTACTTC. Amino acid sequence: CASSTRISGEQYF.

This clonotype was seen at least ten times. V usage is TRBV20-1 and J usage is TRBJ2-4; D perhaps matches TRBD2 (6 bases). The ends were cut back, 3 bases at V and 7 bases at J, with 13 bases in the middle. Germline CDR1 is DFQATT and CDR2 is SNEGSKA (reference sequence). The CDR3 runs 13 residues. CDR3 sequence: CSARPGLRNIQYF. For the CDR3, the DNA is TGCAGTGCTAGGCCGGGACTCCGGAACATTCAGTACTTC.

This clonotype was detected only once. The final CDR3 position lacks the conserved phenylalanine or tryptophan, pointing to a likely read error. The limits of the CDR3 on the DNA are not certain, so only TCRdb's listed CDR3 is given. CDR3 in amino acids: CASNTGLAQRPSTS. J is TRBJ2-5 and V is TRBV4-2; the table's D call TRBD2 went unverified against the DNA. The CDR3 contains 14 residues when both ends are counted. CDR1 and CDR2 (germline): LGHNA, YNFKEQ.

This clonotype was seen many times. This chain uses TRBV2 with TRBJ2-3; TRBD2 is a possible D gene (5 bases). The germline V and J ends were trimmed by 7 bases and 1 base, with 18 bases remaining between them. CDR1 is SNHLY, CDR2 FYNNEI, per germline. This CDR3 is built from 16 residues. The CDR3 bases are TGTGCCAGCAACGGGGAGCTGGTATTCGGCACAGATACGCAGTATTTT. Its protein is CASNGELVFGTDTQYF.

This clonotype was counted ten times or more. This chain connects TRBV27 to TRBJ2-6; TRBD1 agrees at 7 bases. V lost 5 bases, J lost 2 bases, and 9 bases stayed unmatched. CDR1 is MNHEY and CDR2 is SMNVEV in the germline V gene (reference sequence). The CDR3 has 17 amino acids. DNA for the CDR3: TGTGCCAGCAGTCTCAGACAGGGTTCTACTGGGGCCAACGTCCTGACTTTC. It translates to CASSLRQGSTGANVLTF.

With regard to this clonotype: A far larger clone is off by one base, so a read error is likely. This chain uses TRBV13 with TRBJ1-5; possible D gene TRBD1, 5 bases. The germline V gene encodes CDR1 PRHDT and CDR2 FYEKMQ (reference sequence). This CDR3 region has 15 residues. Trimming removed 3 bases at V and 7 bases at J, with 16 bases between. The CDR3 region has the DNA TGTGCCAGCAGCTTTGGCGGTCAGGGTCTACAGCCCCAGCATTTT. Encoded protein: CASSFGGQGLQPQHF.

As regards this clonotype: Since a far larger clone is one base different, this is likely a read error. V gene TRBV5-1 combines with J gene TRBJ2-7, with a weak D call TRBD1 (6 bases). CDR3 length: 14 amino acids. From germline, CDR1 is SGHRS and CDR2 YFSETQ. V lost 4 bases to trimming and J lost 7 bases, with 18 bases between them. The CDR3 nucleotides are TGCGCCAGCAGCCCAGGGGAATCCTACAATGAGCAGTACTTC. Its translation is CASSPGESYNEQYF.

This clonotype was counted many times. The gene calls are TRBV7-3 and TRBJ2-1; the match to TRBD2 covers 15 bases. The CDR3 is made up of 16 amino acids. Germline V CDR1 and CDR2: SGHTA, FQGTGA. V was pared by 5 bases and J by 7 bases, with 6 bases of the junction left unmatched. The CDR3 nucleotides read TGTGCCAGCAGCAAGGGACTAGCGGGGGGTGAAAATGAGCAGTTCTTC. This codes for CASSKGLAGGENEQFF. Based on the CDR3 plus reference TRBV7-3 and TRBJ2-1, the full variable domain is GAGVSQTPSNKVTEKGKYVELRCDPISGHTALYWYRQSLGQGPEFLIYFQGTGAADDSGLPNDRFFAVRPEGSVSTLKIQRTERGDSAVYLCASSKGLAGGENEQFFGPGTRLTVL.

Only a few counts were recorded for this clonotype. The rearrangement joins TRBV11-3 to TRBJ2-7; a weak D match, TRBD1 (6 bases). The CDR3 runs 14 residues. Trimming removed 0 bases from V and 5 bases from J, with 11 bases in between. The germline gives CDR1 SGHNT, CDR2 YENEEA. The DNA of the CDR3 is TGTGCCAGCAGCTTAGAGGGGGCCAGGGACGAGCAGTACTTC. Amino acid sequence: CASSLEGARDEQYF.

This clonotype was counted many times. The chain couples TRBV11-2 to TRBJ2-5; D is possibly TRBD1 (5 bases). The CDR3 spans 14 residues. Germline V gene data show CDR1 as SGHAT and CDR2 as FQNNGV. Trimming pared 4 bases from V and 5 bases from J, leaving 14 bases between. The CDR3 here is CASSSDQKGETQYF. CDR3 nucleotide sequence: TGTGCCAGCAGCTCGGACCAAAAGGGGGAGACCCAGTACTTC.

At least ten counts were recorded for this clonotype. The rearrangement links TRBV7-3 to TRBJ2-5; D is unclear. From germline, CDR1 is SGHTA and CDR2 FQGTGA. This CDR3 region has 14 residues. The V gene lost 0 bases and the J gene lost 3 bases, with 8 bases spanning the gap. CDR3 sequence (DNA): TGTGCCAGCAGCTTAACTGGGCAAGAAGAGACCCAGTACTTC. It translates to CASSLTGQEETQYF.

This clonotype occurred many times. V usage is TRBV27 and J usage is TRBJ2-3; 12 bases line up with TRBD2. In germline, CDR1 is MNHEY, CDR2 SMNVEV (reference sequence). The CDR3 totals 15 residues. With V trimmed by 1 base and J by 6 bases, 2 bases remained unmatched. CDR3 sequence reads: CASSLWTSGEDTQYF. The CDR3 DNA is TGTGCCAGCAGTTTATGGACTAGCGGGGAGGATACGCAGTATTTT.